Here is one TCR beta chain with its context. Its antigen is undetermined. As for the donors, each was a healthy bone marrow donor. This sample stems from a study of cytomegalovirus exposure and HLA in healthy donors. Study-wide results and limits: Sequencing depth across donors, presence/absence analyses assumed, was roughly uniform.

It was with 60 Vbeta and 13 Jbeta primers that the PCR ran. Assay: immunoSEQ multiplex PCR; the TCRdb copy retains only in-frame clones and omits some. The sample carries roughly 150,000 clones, 64% recorded once. The CDR3 is 15 residues long. Per the germline V gene, CDR1 is PRHDT and CDR2 is FYEKMQ (reference sequence). The V and J ends lost 8 bases and 6 bases, in that order; junction bases with no gene match: 14. The chain uses TRBV13 and TRBJ1-2, with 8 bases fitting TRBD1. The clonotype was recovered from a woman aged 25 to 45 in good health and CMV-seropositive. Sequencing was carried out using PBMCs. The CDR3 loop is CASVLPGGGKDGYTF. CDR3 sequence (DNA): TGTGCCAGCGTCCTCCCAGGGGGCGGTAAGGATGGCTACACCTTC. Looking up the rest from reference TRBV13 and TRBJ1-2 gives the full variable domain: AAGVIQSPRHLIKEKRETATLKCYPIPRHDTVYWYQQGPGQDPQFLISFYEKMQSDKGSIPDRFSAQQFSDYHSELNMSSLELGDSALYFCASVLPGGGKDGYTFGSGTRLTVV.